This T cell receptor (beta chain) originates from a study of blood T cells in healthy people across ages. This clonotype was seen a handful of times. Its antigen is still unknown. Then a second PCR, running roughly 7 to 11 cycles, was carried out with a sample-barcoded 5' primer and a J-beta primer mix. TCRdb re-analysed the 5' RACE reads in MiXCR, keeping a single row per CDR3 protein. The repertoire has a few hundred thousand distinct CDR3 sequences, roughly a quarter of them found once; the top ten carry over 3.5%. The length of the CDR3 is 16 residues. Germline V gives CDR1 SGHRS, CDR2 YFSETQ. Trimming removed 0 bases at V and 2 bases at J, with 13 bases between. Study-level findings and limits: From one million sequenced T cells, diversity estimates were lower bounds. Strong correlation was found linking TCR beta diversity to naive T cell percentage.

These data were also reused for a study on T cells of mothers and their children. That report adds: A few healthy Caucasian mothers and their six children donated.

The chain combines TRBV5-1 with TRBJ2-3, with D hard to call. This clonotype was sampled from a boy between 2 and 10 years old in good health. Sequenced material: blood. The CDR3 bases are TGCGCCAGCAGCTTGGAGGCGAGTTCCCACACAGATACGCAGTATTTT. Its protein product is CASSLEASSHTDTQYF.